Following are 28 T cell receptor beta chains from one sample sequenced in a study of beta chain features in type 1 diabetes. What was sequenced were expressed TCRB transcripts, since all of the isolated RNA had been reverse transcribed. This table comes from immunoSEQ multiplex PCR, and its TCRdb copy is limited to in-frame clones, with some not included. The sample yields about 400,000 clones, roughly 12% seen once. Sequencing was performed on naive CD4+ T cells from blood. Receptors originate from a man aged 18 to 29 in good health.

The chain links TRBV9 to TRBJ2-7; no reliable D call. CDR1 and CDR2 (germline): SGDLS, YYNGEE. CDR3 size: 15 residues. The V gene lost 0 bases and the J gene lost 3 bases, with 13 bases spanning the gap. For the CDR3, the DNA is TGTGCCAGCAGCGTAGGCTTGATGGCAGGCTACGAGCAGTACTTC. Its translation is CASSVGLMAGYEQYF.

This clone was observed a handful of times. The chain links TRBV19 to TRBJ1-5; D unresolved. The ends were cut back, 11 bases at V and 7 bases at J, with 15 bases in the middle. CDR1 is LNHDA, CDR2 SQIVND, per germline (reference sequence). This CDR3 region has 12 residues. The CDR3 DNA reads TGTGCCGGGCGAGGTGAGGGCCAGCCCCAGCATTTT. Its protein product is CAGRGEGQPQHF.

This chain connects TRBV7-2 to TRBJ2-6; TRBD1 matches 7 bases. J gave up 1 base and V 3 bases, and 9 bases lay outside the gene matches. Germline V gene lookup returns CDR1 SGHTA and CDR2 FQGNSA. The CDR3 contains 18 residues. The CDR3 region has the DNA TGTGCCAGCAGCTTTTCCGGGACAGCGTTATCTGGGGCCAACGTCCTGACTTTC. Its translation: CASSFSGTALSGANVLTF.

This clone was counted between two and nine times. This rearrangement joins TRBV4-2 to TRBJ2-1; 10 bases agree with TRBD2. The CDR3 sequence is 17 residues long. Germline loops: CDR1 LGHNA, CDR2 YNFKEQ. The trim removed 1 base at V and 8 bases at J, leaving 11 bases unmatched. CDR3 sequence (DNA): TGTGCCAGCAGCCAAGCCCCCTTGGCTAGCGGGAGTTATGAGCAGTTCTTC. Its translation: CASSQAPLASGSYEQFF.

Only a few counts were recorded for this clone. V is TRBV28 and J is TRBJ2-7; 9 nucleotides agree with TRBD1. From germline, CDR1 is MDHEN and CDR2 SYDVKM. Losses at the gene ends were 6 bases for V and 2 bases for J; bases not matched to a gene: 5. CDR3 length: 14 amino acids. Here the CDR3 DNA reads TGTGCCAGCAGCACGGGACAGGGACCCTACGAGCAGTACTTC. Translation gives CASSTGQGPYEQYF. The variable domain in full, with the rest retrieved from reference TRBV28 and TRBJ2-7, is DVKVTQSSRYLVKRTGEKVFLECVQDMDHENMFWYRQDPGLGLRLIYFSYDVKMKEKGDIPEGYSVSREKKERFSLILESASTNQTSMYLCASSTGQGPYEQYFGPGTRLTVT.

This clone was picked up a small number of times. CDR3 sequence: CASSLYGTGLASGTTDTQYF. The CDR3 DNA reads TGCGCCAGCAGCTTGTACGGGACAGGCCTTGCTAGCGGGACCACAGATACGCAGTATTTT. V is TRBV5-1 and J is TRBJ2-3, with a possible D match to TRBD2 (9 bases). V was pared by 1 base and J by 2 bases, with 26 bases between. CDR3 length equals 20 residues. CDR1 SGHRS and CDR2 YFSETQ come from the germline V gene. The full variable domain, with the rest looked up from reference TRBV5-1 and TRBJ2-3, is KAGVTQTPRYLIKTRGQQVTLSCSPISGHRSVSWYQQTPGQGLQFLFEYFSETQRNKGNFPGRFSGRQFSNSRSEMNVSTLELGDSALYLCASSLYGTGLASGTTDTQYFGPGTRLTVL.

This clone was detected a few times. The J gene is TRBJ1-5, the V gene TRBV19, with 7 bases lining up with TRBD1. Germline CDR1 and CDR2: LNHDA and SQIVND (reference sequence). V dropped 7 bases and J dropped 0; count of bases not matched to a gene: 12. The CDR3 loop spans 17 amino acids. The CDR3 spells CASNELRDSYSNQPQHF. In DNA form, the CDR3 reads TGTGCCAGTAATGAACTAAGGGACAGTTATAGCAATCAGCCCCAGCATTTT.

The chain combines TRBV4-1 with TRBJ2-7; TRBD2 matches 9 bases. Germline loops: CDR1 MGHRA, CDR2 YSYEKL. The J segment lost 5 bases and the V segment lost 1 base, leaving 9 bases of the junction unmatched. CDR3 length: 16 residues. The CDR3 sequence: CASSQGRASGINEQYF. The DNA of the CDR3 is TGCGCCAGCAGCCAAGGTCGGGCTAGCGGGATAAACGAGCAGTACTTC.

The genes are TRBV5-6 and TRBJ2-3; TRBD1 matches 8 bases. V gave up 7 bases and J gave up 5 bases; unmatched junction bases: 12. The length of the CDR3 is 15 residues. Germline V CDR1 and CDR2: SGHDT, YYEEEE. CDR3 amino acids: CASPSLDRVEDTQYF. CDR3 in DNA: TGTGCCAGCCCCTCCTTGGACAGGGTAGAAGATACGCAGTATTTT.

This clone came up a few times. The CDR3: CSSGGLGDTQYF. Here the CDR3 DNA reads TGCAGCTCGGGTGGACTGGGTGATACGCAGTATTTT. J is TRBJ2-3 and V is TRBV29-1; a possible D gene is TRBD2 (5 bases). CDR1 and CDR2 (germline): SQVTM, ANQGSEA. Trimming cost V 8 bases and J 6 bases, with 15 bases left between them. The CDR3 runs to 12 residues.

This clone was counted only a few times. The chain couples TRBV7-9 to TRBJ1-2, with D possibly being TRBD1 (5 bases). With 6 bases removed from V and 0 bases from J, the gap between germline ends came to 11 bases. This CDR3 has 14 residues. Germline loops: CDR1 SEHNR, CDR2 FQNEAQ (reference sequence). CDR3 residues: CASSSMGPNYGYTF. DNA of the CDR3: TGTGCCAGCAGTTCTATGGGGCCTAACTATGGCTACACCTTC.

This clone was detected a few times. The chain has TRBV7-3 and TRBJ1-1; no firm D call. Germline loops: CDR1 SGHTA, CDR2 FQGTGA. This CDR3 is built from 13 residues. V lost 3 bases and J lost 1, with 6 bases in between. Here the CDR3 reads CASSFSKNTEAFF. The CDR3 DNA is TGTGCCAGCAGCTTTTCAAAGAACACTGAAGCTTTCTTT.

The V call is TRBV29-1, the J call TRBJ1-5; TRBD1 might be the D (5 bases). The CDR3 runs to 16 residues. Trimming removed 7 bases from V and 2 bases from J, with 21 bases in between. Germline CDR1 SQVTM, CDR2 ANQGSEA. For the CDR3, the DNA is TGCAGCGCCCTTTTGTTCGGGACTGGGGGCAATCAGCCCCAGCATTTT. Its protein is CSALLFGTGGNQPQHF.

The chain joins TRBV10-3 to TRBJ2-7, with D maybe TRBD1 (9 bases). The germline V gene has CDR1 ENHRY and CDR2 SYGVKD. Trimming removed 10 bases from V and 6 bases from J, with 25 bases in between. CDR3 size: 15 residues. The CDR3 loop is CATKTGGSGSGEQYF. CDR3 DNA sequence: TGTGCCACCAAGACAGGGGGGAGCGGGAGCGGCGAGCAGTACTTC.

V is TRBV6-5 and J is TRBJ2-3; 11 positions match TRBD2. The CDR3 extends over 15 amino acids. Per germline, CDR1 MNHEY and CDR2 SVGAGI. Losses at the gene ends were 5 bases for V and 0 bases for J; bases not matched to a gene: 1. CDR3 loop: CASSPSGGSTDTQYF. The CDR3 nucleotides read TGTGCCAGCAGTCCTAGCGGGGGGAGCACAGATACGCAGTATTTT.

This chain uses TRBV7-2 with TRBJ1-2; D ambiguous. Germline CDR1 is SGHTA and CDR2 is FQGNSA. CDR3 length: 15 amino acids. V was cut by 2 bases and J by 0 bases, with 10 bases left in between. The CDR3, as DNA: TGTGCCAGCAGCTTAACCTGGCAGGCTAACTATGGCTACACCTTC. Translation: CASSLTWQANYGYTF.

This clone was counted only a few times. V is TRBV28 and J is TRBJ2-7; 8 positions match TRBD1. This CDR3 comprises 13 residues. Germline CDR1 is MDHEN and CDR2 is SYDVKM. With 5 bases clipped from V and 6 bases from J, the junction kept 6 bases outside the gene matches. The CDR3 sequence: CASSPWTGREQYF. The CDR3 bases are TGTGCCAGCAGTCCCTGGACAGGGCGCGAGCAGTACTTC.

This chain uses TRBV7-2 with TRBJ2-2; the match to TRBD1 covers 10 bases. V lost 3 bases to trimming and J lost 7 bases; unmatched junction nucleotides: 8. The CDR3 is 16 amino acids. CDR1 is SGHTA, CDR2 FQGNSA, per germline. This CDR3 reads CASSFRTGGLSGELFF. CDR3 DNA: TGTGCCAGCAGCTTTCGGACAGGGGGACTGAGCGGGGAGCTGTTTTTT. Complete variable domain (other parts from reference TRBV7-2 and TRBJ2-2): GAGVSQSPSNKVTEKGKDVELRCDPISGHTALYWYRQSLGQGLEFLIYFQGNSAPDKSGLPSDRFSAERTGGSVSTLTIQRTQQEDSAVYLCASSFRTGGLSGELFFGEGSRLTVL.

A few counts support this clone. The V call is TRBV5-1, the J call TRBJ2-7; D uncertain. The CDR3 extends over 12 amino acids. The germline V gene has CDR1 SGHRS and CDR2 YFSETQ. Trimming pared 7 bases from V and 3 bases from J, leaving 11 bases between. For the CDR3, the DNA is TGCGCCAGCGCCGGGTCTAGCTACGAGCAGTACTTC. This translates into CASAGSSYEQYF. Complete variable domain (other parts from reference TRBV5-1 and TRBJ2-7): KAGVTQTPRYLIKTRGQQVTLSCSPISGHRSVSWYQQTPGQGLQFLFEYFSETQRNKGNFPGRFSGRQFSNSRSEMNVSTLELGDSALYLCASAGSSYEQYFGPGTRLTVT.

The chain couples TRBV5-1 to TRBJ1-1; D is unclear. Deletions cut 0 bases from V and 1 base from J, with 10 bases between. This CDR3 contains 15 residues. Germline lookup yields CDR1 SGHRS and CDR2 YFSETQ. The CDR3 sequence is CASSLGTRENTEAFF. The CDR3 DNA reads as TGCGCCAGCAGCTTGGGGACTAGGGAGAACACTGAAGCTTTCTTT.

This clone was counted between two and nine times. The V gene is TRBV9, the J gene TRBJ2-1; 13 bases fit TRBD2. CDR1 is SGDLS, CDR2 YYNGEE, per germline. The junction had 5 bases not matched to a gene; V was cut back by 3 bases and J by 8 bases. The CDR3 spans 15 residues. CDR3 protein: CASSETSGRTYEQFF. The CDR3 DNA reads TGTGCCAGCAGCGAGACTAGCGGGAGGACGTATGAGCAGTTCTTC.

The chain links TRBV7-2 to TRBJ1-5, with D maybe TRBD1 (6 bases). This CDR3 is built from 15 residues. In germline, CDR1 is SGHTA, CDR2 FQGNSA. Between the trimmed V and J ends, which lost 2 bases and 5 bases, there was a span of 13 bases. The CDR3 loop reads CASSLSQGPYQPQHF. The CDR3 DNA reads TGTGCCAGCAGCTTAAGTCAGGGGCCCTATCAGCCCCAGCATTTT.

This chain joins TRBV19 and TRBJ2-5; TRBD2 matches 12 bases. V shed 5 bases and J 5 bases; nucleotides not matched to a gene: 6. In germline, CDR1 is LNHDA, CDR2 SQIVND (reference sequence). CDR3 length: 15 residues. The CDR3 coding sequence is TGTGCCAGTAGTTCTAGCGGGGGGGCATTTGAGACCCAGTACTTC. This encodes CASSSSGGAFETQYF.

The chain is built from TRBV4-2 and TRBJ1-5, with D perhaps TRBD1 (5 bases). CDR3 size: 15 residues. Germline CDR1 is LGHNA and CDR2 is YNFKEQ. V was pared by 1 base and J by 7 bases, with 14 bases between. The CDR3 bases are TGTGCCAGCAGCCAAGGTCAGGGAAGTTGGCAGCCCCAGCATTTT. It yields the protein CASSQGQGSWQPQHF.

Details on this clone: The sample contains more than one DNA sequence encoding this CDR3. The genes are TRBV30 and TRBJ2-5, with D unresolved. Trimming removed 0 bases from V and 1 base from J, with 6 bases in between. The CDR3 has 13 residues. Germline-derived CDR1 and CDR2 are GTSNPN and SVGIG (reference sequence). The CDR3 region is CAWSVRLQETQYF. Here the CDR3 DNA reads TGTGCCTGGAGTGTACGACTCCAAGAGACCCAGTACTTC. The full variable domain, its missing parts supplied by reference TRBV30 and TRBJ2-5, is SQTIHQWPATLVQPVGSPLSLECTVEGTSNPNLYWYRQAAGRGLQLLFYSVGIGQISSEVPQNLSASRPQDRQFILSSKKLLLSDSGFYLCAWSVRLQETQYFGPGTRLLVL.

This chain connects TRBV10-3 to TRBJ1-1; unclear D gene. V shed 3 bases and J shed 2 bases, with 10 bases lying between them. The germline gives CDR1 ENHRY, CDR2 SYGVKD. This CDR3 has 14 amino acids. CDR3 amino acids: CAISEQRGNTEAFF. Written as DNA, the CDR3 is TGTGCCATCAGTGAACAGCGGGGTAACACTGAAGCTTTCTTT.

Only a few counts were recorded for this clone. The chain has TRBV30 and TRBJ2-7; the match to TRBD1 covers 10 bases. Germline CDR1 is GTSNPN and CDR2 is SVGIG (reference sequence). The CDR3 runs 13 residues. After removal of 3 bases from V and 3 bases from J, the junction contained 2 bases not matched to a gene. The CDR3 sequence: CAWSRDRGYEQYF. The DNA of the CDR3 is TGTGCCTGGAGCCGGGACAGGGGCTACGAGCAGTACTTC.

The chain recombines TRBV19 with TRBJ2-5; a weak D match, TRBD1 (6 bases). Trimming cost V 4 bases and J 4 bases, with 13 bases left between them. Germline V CDR1 and CDR2: LNHDA, SQIVND (reference sequence). CDR3 length equals 14 residues. The CDR3 protein is CASSSAGVRETQYF. CDR3 coding DNA: TGTGCCAGTAGTAGCGCAGGGGTCCGAGAGACCCAGTACTTC.